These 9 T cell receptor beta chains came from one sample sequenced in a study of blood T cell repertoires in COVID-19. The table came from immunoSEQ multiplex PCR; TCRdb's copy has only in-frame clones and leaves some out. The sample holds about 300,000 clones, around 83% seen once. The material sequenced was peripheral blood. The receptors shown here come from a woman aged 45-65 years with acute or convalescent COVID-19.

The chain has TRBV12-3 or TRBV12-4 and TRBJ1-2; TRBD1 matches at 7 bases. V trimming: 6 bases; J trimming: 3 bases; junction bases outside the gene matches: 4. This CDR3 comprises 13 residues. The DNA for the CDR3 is TGTGCCAGCAGCCCCGACAGGGACTATGGCTACACCTTC. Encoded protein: CASSPDRDYGYTF.

The CDR3 loop reads CASSDDRVGGYTF. The DNA of the CDR3 is TGTGCCAGCAGTGACGACAGGGTTGGTGGCTACACCTTC. J is TRBJ1-2 and V is TRBV6-4, with 7 positions matching TRBD1. Losses at the gene ends were 2 bases for V and 7 bases for J; bases not matched to a gene: 4. Per the germline V gene, CDR1 is MRHNA and CDR2 is SNTAGT. The CDR3 is made up of 13 amino acids.

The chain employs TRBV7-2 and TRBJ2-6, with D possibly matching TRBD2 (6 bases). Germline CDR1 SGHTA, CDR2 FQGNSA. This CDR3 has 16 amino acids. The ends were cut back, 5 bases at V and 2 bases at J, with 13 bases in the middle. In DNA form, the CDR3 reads TGTGCCAGCAGCCCCGGCCCTAGCGCTGGGGCCAACGTCCTGACTTTC. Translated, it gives CASSPGPSAGANVLTF.

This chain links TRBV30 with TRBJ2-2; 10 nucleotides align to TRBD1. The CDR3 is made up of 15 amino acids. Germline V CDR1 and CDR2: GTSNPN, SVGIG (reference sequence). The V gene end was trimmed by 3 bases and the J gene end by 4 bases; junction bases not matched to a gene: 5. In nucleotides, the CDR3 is TGTGCCTGGAGCAGGGGACAGGGGCTCACCGGGGAGCTGTTTTTT. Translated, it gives CAWSRGQGLTGELFF. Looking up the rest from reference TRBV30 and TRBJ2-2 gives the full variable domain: SQTIHQWPATLVQPVGSPLSLECTVEGTSNPNLYWYRQAAGRGLQLLFYSVGIGQISSEVPQNLSASRPQDRQFILSSKKLLLSDSGFYLCAWSRGQGLTGELFFGEGSRLTVL.

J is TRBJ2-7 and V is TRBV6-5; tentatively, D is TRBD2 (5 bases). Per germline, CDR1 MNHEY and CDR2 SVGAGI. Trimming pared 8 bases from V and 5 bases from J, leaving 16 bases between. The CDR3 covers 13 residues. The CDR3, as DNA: TGTGCCAGCCAAACAGAGGAGGACGACGAGCAGTACTTC. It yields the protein CASQTEEDDEQYF.

CDR3 amino acids: CASSRGGKGAETQYF. CDR3 sequence (DNA): TGTGCCAGCAGCCGAGGCGGTAAAGGGGCAGAGACCCAGTACTTC. This chain joins TRBV25-1 and TRBJ2-5; tentatively, D is TRBD1 (5 bases). Germline V gene data show CDR1 as MGHDK and CDR2 as SYGVNS. V was pared by 6 bases and J by 4 bases, with 18 bases between. CDR3 size: 15 residues.

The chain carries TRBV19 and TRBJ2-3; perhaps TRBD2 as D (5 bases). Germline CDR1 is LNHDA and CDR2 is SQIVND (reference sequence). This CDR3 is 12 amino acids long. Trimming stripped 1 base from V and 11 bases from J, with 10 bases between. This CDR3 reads CASSIASGGQYF. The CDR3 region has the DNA TGTGCCAGTAGTATAGCCAGCGGCGGGCAGTATTTT.

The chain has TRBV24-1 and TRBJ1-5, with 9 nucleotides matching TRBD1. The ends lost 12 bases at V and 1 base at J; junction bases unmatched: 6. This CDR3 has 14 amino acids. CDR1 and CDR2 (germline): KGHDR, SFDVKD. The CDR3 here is CAAQGAGSNQPQHF. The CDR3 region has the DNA TGTGCCGCACAGGGGGCAGGGAGCAATCAGCCCCAGCATTTT.

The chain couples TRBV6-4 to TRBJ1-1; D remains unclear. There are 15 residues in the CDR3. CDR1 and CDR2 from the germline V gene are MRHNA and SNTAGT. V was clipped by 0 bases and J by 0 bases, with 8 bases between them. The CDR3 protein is CASSDSYAVNTEAFF. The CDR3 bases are TGTGCCAGCAGTGACTCTTATGCGGTGAACACTGAAGCTTTCTTT.